A selection of T cell receptor beta chains follows, all from one sample in a study of blood T cell repertoires in COVID-19. Method: immunoSEQ multiplex PCR; TCRdb's copy keeps in-frame clones and lacks some. The data hold some 140,000 clones, with roughly 80% observed a single time. What was sequenced was peripheral blood. The receptors were gathered from an elderly man with acute or convalescent COVID-19. The CDR3 runs from the conserved cysteine through the conserved F or W. A D gene is named only where the DNA matches it firmly. Rows may omit the clone size; those that give it use once, few, many or a size class.

TRBV28	NA	TRBJ2-3	TRBD1	TGTGCCAGCAGTCCGGGGACAGGGACAGATACGCAGTATTTT	CASSPGTGTDTQYF
TRBV30	many	TRBJ2-7	NA	TGTGCCTGGAGAGGCAGGGCCTCCTACGAGCAGTACTTC	CAWRGRASYEQYF
TRBV28	few	TRBJ1-3	NA	TGTGCCAGCAGTTTAGGAGGGTCTGGAAACACCATATATTTT	CASSLGGSGNTIYF
TRBV14	few	TRBJ1-6	TRBD1	TGTGCCAGCAGACTACAGGGGCGAAATTCACCCCTCCACTTT	CASRLQGRNSPLHF
TRBV3-1/TRBV3-2	NA	TRBJ2-2	TRBD2	TGTGCCAGCAGCCACAATTCCCGCGTACTAGCGGGGGGTAACACCGGGGAGCTGTTTTTT	CASSHNSRVLAGGNTGELFF
TRBV11-3	NA	TRBJ1-5	NA	TGTGCCAGCAGCTTCAGGAAGGATCAGCCCCAGCATTTT	CASSFRKDQPQHF
TRBV6-5	NA	TRBJ2-2	TRBD1	TGTGCCAGCAGTTACGGGACAGGGATCGGGGAGCTGTTTTTT	CASSYGTGIGELFF
TRBV10-3	NA	TRBJ1-1	NA	TGTGCCATCAGTCTACCTTTCTTT	CAISLPFF
TRBV4-1	NA	TRBJ2-7	NA	TGCGCCAGTTCGAGAGAGGGAGACCACGAGCAGTACTTC	CASSREGDHEQYF
TRBV3-1/TRBV3-2	few	TRBJ2-2	NA	TGTGCCAGCAGCCAAGGGAGCAGGGGGCGAGCGGGACTAGGGGAGCTGTTTTTT	CASSQGSRGRAGLGELFF
TRBV11-2	NA	TRBJ1-1	TRBD1	TGTGCCAGCAGCTTAGATGGATCCAGGGGGACTGAAGCTTTCTTT	CASSLDGSRGTEAFF
TRBV18	NA	TRBJ1-2	TRBD1	TGTGCCAGCTCACCGGACAGGGGAAACTATGGCTACACCTTC	CASSPDRGNYGYTF
TRBV7-3	NA	TRBJ2-6	NA	TGTGCCAGCAGCCGAACCACAGGGACCTCTGGGGCCAACGTCCTGACTTTC	CASSRTTGTSGANVLTF
TRBV12-3/TRBV12-4	once	TRBJ1-2	NA	TGTGCCAGCAGTTTAACGCAGGGTAATGGCTACACCTTC	CASSLTQGNGYTF
TRBV2	NA	TRBJ1-3	NA	TGTGCCAGCAGTAGAATCCGGGATTCCTTAGTCTTAGGTGGAAACACCATATATTTT	CASSRIRDSLVLGGNTIYF
TRBV6-2/TRBV6-3	NA	TRBJ1-2	NA	TGTGCCAGCACTTACGGGGCGGGGGTAGCTAACTATGGCTACACCTTC	CASTYGAGVANYGYTF
TRBV28	NA	TRBJ1-2	TRBD1	TGTGCCAGCAGTTTAGTACAGGGGGCAAACTATGGCTACACCTTC	CASSLVQGANYGYTF
TRBV25-1	NA	TRBJ2-1	NA	TGTGCCAGCAGTGGGCTCAACAATGAGCAGTTCTTC	CASSGLNNEQFF
TRBV29-1	NA	TRBJ2-7	NA	TGCAGCGCACAGGACTCCTACGAGCAGTACTTC	CSAQDSYEQYF
TRBV19	NA	TRBJ1-2	NA	TGTGCCAGTACCTTCGAGCATCGCGGCTATGGAGGCTACACCTTC	CASTFEHRGYGGYTF
TRBV9	NA	TRBJ2-3	NA	TGTGCCAGCAGTACGGGAACGCCTAGCGGCACAGATACGCAGTATTTT	CASSTGTPSGTDTQYF
TRBV7-3	NA	TRBJ2-3	NA	TGTGCCAGCAGCCCCGAGCTGCGGGGGCGCCGGACAGATACGCAGTATTTT	CASSPELRGRRTDTQYF
TRBV5-1	NA	TRBJ1-2	TRBD1	TGCGCCAGCAGCTTGGCCCAGGGGGGATCTTATGGCTACACCTTC	CASSLAQGGSYGYTF
TRBV11-2	once	TRBJ2-5	NA	TGTGCCAGCAGCTTAGCGACTAGATATGAGACCCAGTACTTC	CASSLATRYETQYF
TRBV7-2	NA	TRBJ2-5	TRBD1	TGTGCCAGCAGTTCCGACAGGGCCCAAGAGACCCAGTACTTC	CASSSDRAQETQYF
TRBV18	NA	TRBJ2-3	NA	TGTGCCAGCTCACCTGCGAGACAGGCAGATACGCAGTATTTT	CASSPARQADTQYF
TRBV12-5	NA	TRBJ1-6	NA	TGTGCTAGTGGTTTGGTACTAGGAACAGGGACGGATTCACCCCTCCACTTT	CASGLVLGTGTDSPLHF
TRBV9	NA	TRBJ1-1	NA	TGTGCCAGCAGTCTGGGCGCCTATAACACTGAAGCTTTCTTT	CASSLGAYNTEAFF
TRBV9	few	TRBJ2-3	NA	TGTGCCAGCAGCGTAGACTTAACAGATACGCAGTATTTT	CASSVDLTDTQYF
TRBV4-1	NA	TRBJ1-5	TRBD1	TGCGCCAGCAGCCTACAAGAAGCAGGGGGCGGGCGCAATCAGCCCCAGCATTTT	CASSLQEAGGGRNQPQHF
TRBV6-6	few	TRBJ1-5	TRBD1	TGTGCCAGCAGCTCCTACGGACAGGGCAATCAGCCCCAGCATTTT	CASSSYGQGNQPQHF
TRBV5-1	NA	TRBJ2-3	NA	TGCGCCAGCAGCTTGGCGGGGAACACAGATACGCAGTATTTT	CASSLAGNTDTQYF
TRBV30	NA	TRBJ2-7	NA	TGTGCCTGGACGGTTGGGGCAGGCGGCGGCTACGAGCAGTACTTC	CAWTVGAGGGYEQYF
TRBV30	NA	TRBJ2-5	TRBD2	TGTGCCTGGAGTACCGGGGTAGCGGGGGGGCAAGAGACCCAGTACTTC	CAWSTGVAGGQETQYF
TRBV6-1	NA	TRBJ1-3	NA	TGTGCCAGCAGTGACCCGGGAGTAGCAAACACCATATATTTT	CASSDPGVANTIYF
TRBV6-6	NA	TRBJ2-3	NA	TGTGCCAGCAGCCCTGGGCCAGCAGGGGATACGCAGTATTTT	CASSPGPAGDTQYF
TRBV2	NA	TRBJ2-5	NA	TGTGCCAGCAGAAAGGACACCTACCAAGAGACCCAGTACTTC	CASRKDTYQETQYF
TRBV7-2	once	TRBJ1-1	TRBD1	TGTGCCAGTAGACAATTCGTCCAGGGGGCTGAAGCTTTCTTT	CASRQFVQGAEAFF
TRBV19	NA	TRBJ1-6	NA	TGTGCCAGTAGTGTGGCCCCCCGGGGTTCACCCCTCCACTTT	CASSVAPRGSPLHF
TRBV5-1	NA	TRBJ1-2	TRBD1	TGCGCCAGCAGCTTGACTACTACAGGGGGCGTCTTTTCAGATGGCTACACCTTC	CASSLTTTGGVFSDGYTF
TRBV28	NA	TRBJ2-1	TRBD1	TGTGCCAGCAGCCCTGGGGACAGGGTCATCGATGAGCAGTTCTTC	CASSPGDRVIDEQFF
TRBV5-1	NA	TRBJ2-1	TRBD1	TGCGCCAGCAGACCCGGGACAGGGGGCAATGAGCAGTTCTTC	CASRPGTGGNEQFF
TRBV6-5	few	TRBJ1-4	NA	TGTGCCAGCAATGGGGGCGCAACTAATGAAAAACTGTTTTTT	CASNGGATNEKLFF
TRBV12-5	NA	TRBJ2-2	TRBD1	TGTGCTAGTGGTTTGGCATGGACAGGGAATGCCGGGGAGCTGTTTTTT	CASGLAWTGNAGELFF
TRBV5-4	NA	TRBJ2-3	NA	TGTGCCAGCAGCTTTGGGCCAGATACGCAGTATTTT	CASSFGPDTQYF
TRBV20-1	few	TRBJ2-3	NA	TGCAGTGCTCTACTTACAGATACGCAGTATTTT	CSALLTDTQYF
TRBV5-4	few	TRBJ2-1	NA	TGTGCCAGCAGCTTGAATGGAGGGTCCGATGAGCAGTTCTTC	CASSLNGGSDEQFF
TRBV6-2/TRBV6-3	NA	TRBJ2-4	TRBD1	TGTGCCAGCAGCCGGACAGGGGGCGCTTCCAAAAACATTCAGTACTTC	CASSRTGGASKNIQYF
TRBV28	NA	TRBJ1-2	NA	TGTGCCAGCAGTTTCGGTTATGGCTACACCTTC	CASSFGYGYTF